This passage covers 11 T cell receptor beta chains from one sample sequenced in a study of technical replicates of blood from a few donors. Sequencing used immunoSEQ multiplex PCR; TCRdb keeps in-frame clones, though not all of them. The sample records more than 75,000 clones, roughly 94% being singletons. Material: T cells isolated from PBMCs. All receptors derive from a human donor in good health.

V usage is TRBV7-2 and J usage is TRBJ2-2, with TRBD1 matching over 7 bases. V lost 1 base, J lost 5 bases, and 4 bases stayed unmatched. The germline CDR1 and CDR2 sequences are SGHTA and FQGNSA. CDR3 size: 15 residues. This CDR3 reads CASSLGLQGTGELFF. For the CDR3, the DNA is TGTGCCAGCAGCTTAGGGTTACAGGGGACCGGGGAGCTGTTTTTT.

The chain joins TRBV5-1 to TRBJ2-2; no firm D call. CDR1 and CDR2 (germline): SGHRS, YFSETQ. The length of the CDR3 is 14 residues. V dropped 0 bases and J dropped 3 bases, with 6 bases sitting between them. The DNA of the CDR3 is TGCGCCAGCAGCTTGGCAGAGGACACCGGGGAGCTGTTTTTT. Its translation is CASSLAEDTGELFF.

CDR3 loop: CASSPSGTNYGYTF. The CDR3 nucleotides read TGTGCCAGCAGCCCATCAGGGACTAACTATGGCTACACCTTC. The genes are TRBV14 and TRBJ1-2; possibly TRBD1 for D (5 bases). With 4 bases removed from V and 0 bases from J, the gap between germline ends came to 9 bases. CDR1 is SGHDN, CDR2 FVKESK, per germline. The CDR3 contains 14 residues.

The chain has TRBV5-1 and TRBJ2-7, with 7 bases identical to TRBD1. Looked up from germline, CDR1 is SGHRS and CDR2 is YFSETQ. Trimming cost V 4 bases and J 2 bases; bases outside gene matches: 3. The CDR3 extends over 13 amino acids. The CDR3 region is CASSHGTAYEQYF. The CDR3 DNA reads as TGCGCCAGCAGCCACGGGACAGCCTACGAGCAGTACTTC.

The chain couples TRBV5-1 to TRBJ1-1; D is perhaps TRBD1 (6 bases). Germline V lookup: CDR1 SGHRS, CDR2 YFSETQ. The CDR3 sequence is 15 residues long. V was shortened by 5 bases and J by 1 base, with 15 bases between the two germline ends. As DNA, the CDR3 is TGCGCCAGCAGGGGGGCCGGGGTACGGAACACTGAAGCTTTCTTT. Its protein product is CASRGAGVRNTEAFF.

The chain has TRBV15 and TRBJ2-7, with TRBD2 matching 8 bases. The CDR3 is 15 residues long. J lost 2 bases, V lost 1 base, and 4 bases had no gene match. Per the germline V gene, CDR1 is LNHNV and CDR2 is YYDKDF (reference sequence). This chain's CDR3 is CATSRGETSAYEQYF. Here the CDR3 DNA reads TGTGCCACCAGCAGAGGAGAGACTAGCGCCTACGAGCAGTACTTC.

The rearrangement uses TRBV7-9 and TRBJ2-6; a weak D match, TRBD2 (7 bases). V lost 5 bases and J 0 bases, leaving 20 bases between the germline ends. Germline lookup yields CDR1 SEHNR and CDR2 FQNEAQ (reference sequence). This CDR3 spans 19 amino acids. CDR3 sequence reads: CASSPSLGGLNSGANVLTF. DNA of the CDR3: TGTGCCAGCAGCCCCTCGTTGGGGGGGCTGAACTCTGGGGCCAACGTCCTGACTTTC.

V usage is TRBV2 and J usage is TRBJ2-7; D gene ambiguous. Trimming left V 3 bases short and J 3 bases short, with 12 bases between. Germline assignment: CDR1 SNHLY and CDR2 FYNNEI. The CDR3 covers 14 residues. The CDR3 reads CASSETTARYEQYF. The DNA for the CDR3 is TGTGCCAGCAGTGAGACCACAGCCCGCTACGAGCAGTACTTC.

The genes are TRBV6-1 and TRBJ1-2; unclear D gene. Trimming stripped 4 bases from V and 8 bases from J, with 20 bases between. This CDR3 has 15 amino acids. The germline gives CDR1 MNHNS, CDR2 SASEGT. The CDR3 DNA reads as TGTGCCAGCAGTGTACGGCCCTTCGGCGGTGTGGGCTACACCTTC. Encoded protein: CASSVRPFGGVGYTF.

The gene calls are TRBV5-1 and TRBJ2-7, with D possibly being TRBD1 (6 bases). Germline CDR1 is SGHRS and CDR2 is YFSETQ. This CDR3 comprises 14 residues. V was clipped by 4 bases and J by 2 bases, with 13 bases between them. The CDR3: CASSLDRSAYEQYF. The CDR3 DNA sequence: TGCGCCAGCAGCCTGGACAGATCAGCCTACGAGCAGTACTTC.

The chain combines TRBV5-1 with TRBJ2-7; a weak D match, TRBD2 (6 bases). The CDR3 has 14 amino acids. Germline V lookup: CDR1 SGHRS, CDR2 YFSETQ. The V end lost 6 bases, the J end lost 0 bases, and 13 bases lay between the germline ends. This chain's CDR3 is CASTRDSRSYEQYF. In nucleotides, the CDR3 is TGCGCCAGCACTAGGGACTCGCGCTCCTACGAGCAGTACTTC.